This TCR beta chain was retrieved from a study of blood T cells in healthy people across ages (dated by TCRdb to between 2014 and 2016). At the level of the whole study: In model experiments, template switching captured roughly one uniquely barcoded TCR beta cDNA molecule for every two T cells. Donors of different ages were randomly distributed across sequencing lanes to avoid experimental bias. The donors were split into four age groups: young (average roughly 15 years), middle-aged (roughly 39), aged (62) and long-lived (82). The study analyzed two additional independent replicas of 1 million unique cDNA reads from the same blood draw for two donors, one aged 18 to 30 and one aged 80 or older. To track age-related changes in TCR beta repertoire diversity, the study relied on deep sequencing normalized with unique cDNA molecular identifiers.

Receptor libraries were prepared by 5' RACE. These reads were obtained on an Illumina HiSeq 2500. The second PCR ran for roughly 7 to 12 cycles and used a J-beta primer mix along with a sample-barcoded 5' primer. Each TCR beta cDNA molecule received a unique molecular identifier from a template-switch 5' adaptor carrying 12 random nucleotides. Each sample yielded at least 2.5 million CDR3-containing paired-end reads. All of the RNA was converted into first-strand cDNA using the Mint cDNA synthesis kit, with a TRBC-specific oligonucleotide serving as the primer. All cDNA was treated with uracil-DNA glycosylase and then went through a first 18-cycle PCR with the universal primers M1SS and BC2_uni_R. Concerning the study's data processing: For normalization, 1 million high-quality reads, each with a distinct molecular identifier, were randomly selected from each sample. Instead of being binned into consensus sequences, reads that shared molecular identifiers were thrown out. MiTCR, with a Q25 quality threshold and the strictest error-elimination algorithm, was used for CDR3 identification, clonotype clustering and error correction. Lower-bound total TCR beta diversity was estimated with a nonparametric unseen species model using Euler transformation. TCRdb trimmed the raw reads at Q25, called clones with MiXCR and kept productive beta chains. Each CDR3 protein gets just one entry, which takes the most common genes and DNA from the rows behind it. The V and J calls and clone size come from TCRdb's table, not from the authors' own analysis. The table for this sample lists 580,000 or so distinct CDR3 sequences; roughly 48% of them were counted only once. The top ten clones comprise 20% to 25% of the sample.

On this clonotype itself: Its antigen target is currently unknown. No base quality information exists; no much larger clone differs at one position.

Results and caveats for the whole study, not just this receptor: Because donor CMV infection status was unknown, age-related changes in expanded clonotypes were potentially confounded. Bulk unsorted PBMC profiling prevented conclusive comparison of naive and antigen-experienced compartments. Compared with the aged group, more naive CD4+ T cells, fewer expanded clones and increased TCR diversity were shown by the long-lived group, suggesting age selection. A strong correlation was found between observed TCR beta diversity and the percentage of naive T cells measured by flow cytometry. As age increased, observed TCR beta diversity per million T cells dropped in a roughly linear way, and a significant reduction was already evident by age 40. Total diversity estimates from one million sequenced T cells were considered lower bounds and underestimates.

Between the V and J ends, shortened by 5 bases and 4 bases respectively, the junction contains 17 bases. The CDR3 has 15 amino acids, counting the end cysteine and phenylalanine. Solely the CDR3 DNA is kept, with 45 bases framed from the first base. The germline V gene supplies CDR1 WSHSY and CDR2 SAAADI. The approximately 39 donors, aged roughly 6 to 95 years, were systemically healthy Caucasian individuals from Russia. Ten milliliters of peripheral blood were drawn from each donor into EDTA-treated Vacutainer tubes. Ficoll-Paque density-gradient centrifugation was used to isolate PBMCs, with at least 6 million obtained per sample. Total RNA was extracted from PBMCs with Trizol reagent, with at least 5 micrograms obtained per sample. For every donor, flow cytometry on a PBMC aliquot measured the percentage of naive CD45RAhigh/CD27high T cells.

The sequence was obtained from a man aged 80 or over in good health. What was sequenced was blood. The chain employs TRBV10-2 and TRBJ2-5; the D gene is perhaps TRBD2, from 6 matching bases. The DNA reads TGCGCCAGCAGTACTTGGGGCGGGGTCACAGAGACCCAGTACTTC. Its coded protein is CASSTWGGVTETQYF.